A single sample is the source of the 9 T cell receptor beta chains below, sequenced in a study of T cells in localized non-small cell lung cancer. Generated by immunoSEQ multiplex PCR, the TCRdb table keeps only in-frame clones and is missing some. Among over 20,000 clones listed, roughly 80% were seen once. The input for sequencing was PBMCs, taken before any cancer treatment. All receptors derive from a man aged 35 to 69 with stage II lung adenocarcinoma.

This clone was recorded only once. A read error may explain this, as a much larger clone is one base away. In the same sample, other DNA sequences code for this CDR3. This chain connects TRBV7-3 to TRBJ2-2, with D perhaps matching TRBD2 (5 bases). Germline CDR1 and CDR2: SGHTA and FQGTGA. Trimming pared 4 bases from V and 2 bases from J, leaving 14 bases between. CDR3 length: 16 residues. Here the CDR3 DNA reads TGTGCCAGCAGCTCACAAGCGGAGACAAACACCGGGGAGCTGTTTTTT. Translated: CASSSQAETNTGELFF.

CDR3 protein: CASSRQPYGYTF. In nucleotides, the CDR3 is TGTGCCAGCAGCCGACAGCCCTATGGCTACACCTTC. This chain uses TRBV6-1 with TRBJ1-2; TRBD1 is a possible D gene (5 bases). The germline V gene has CDR1 MNHNS and CDR2 SASEGT. Trimming shortened V by 6 bases and J by 4 bases, and 9 bases separated the two germline ends. This CDR3 comprises 12 residues.

This clone is medium-sized by share. The rearrangement links TRBV7-8 to TRBJ2-1; D call uncertain. Trimming shortened V by 1 base and J by 10 bases, and 2 bases separated the two germline ends. The CDR3 runs 10 residues. The germline gives CDR1 SGHVS, CDR2 FQNEAQ. This CDR3 is CASSLDEQFF. The CDR3 coding sequence is TGTGCCAGCAGCTTAGACGAGCAGTTCTTC.

This chain joins TRBV19 and TRBJ1-5; 9 bases are shared with TRBD1. This CDR3 is built from 18 residues. Germline-derived CDR1 and CDR2 are LNHDA and SQIVND (reference sequence). V gave up 7 bases and J gave up 0 bases; unmatched junction bases: 13. CDR3 sequence: CASKGFGTGTYSNQPQHF. CDR3 DNA sequence: TGTGCCAGTAAAGGATTCGGGACAGGGACGTATAGCAATCAGCCCCAGCATTTT.

CDR3 loop: CASSSLRGQINEKLFF. The CDR3 DNA reads as TGTGCCAGCAGCTCCCTCCGTGGACAGATTAATGAAAAACTGTTTTTT. The V gene is TRBV11-2, the J gene TRBJ1-4, with D tentatively TRBD1 (6 bases). The V end lost 4 bases, the J end lost 4 bases, and 16 bases lay between the germline ends. There are 16 residues in the CDR3. The V gene's germline CDR1 is SGHAT and CDR2 FQNNGV.

The chain links TRBV7-6 to TRBJ2-3, with D perhaps matching TRBD2 (5 bases). V was clipped by 3 bases and J by 5 bases, with 9 bases between them. The CDR3 is 13 amino acids. The germline V gene has CDR1 SGHVS and CDR2 FNYEAQ. In nucleotides, the CDR3 is TGTGCCAGCAGCTTCGGACTTCGAGATACGCAGTATTTT. It encodes CASSFGLRDTQYF.

The chain combines TRBV7-3 with TRBJ2-3; 11 bases are a match to TRBD2. Germline V gene sequence: CDR1 SGHTA, CDR2 FQGTGA. V dropped 6 bases and J dropped 6; count of bases not matched to a gene: 5. The CDR3 extends over 14 amino acids. The CDR3, as DNA: TGTGCCAGCAGTACTAGCGGGGGCGAGGATACGCAGTATTTT. Translated, it gives CASSTSGGEDTQYF. The full variable domain, with the rest looked up from reference TRBV7-3 and TRBJ2-3, is GAGVSQTPSNKVTEKGKYVELRCDPISGHTALYWYRQSLGQGPEFLIYFQGTGAADDSGLPNDRFFAVRPEGSVSTLKIQRTERGDSAVYLCASSTSGGEDTQYFGPGTRLTVL.

The chain combines TRBV27 with TRBJ1-1; D perhaps matches TRBD1 (6 bases). V was cut by 4 bases and J by 1 base, with 13 bases left in between. CDR3 length equals 15 residues. The germline V gene has CDR1 MNHEY and CDR2 SMNVEV (reference sequence). The DNA for the CDR3 is TGTGCCAGCAGTTCCCCGGGACACTCGAACACTGAAGCTTTCTTT. Amino acids: CASSSPGHSNTEAFF.

The chain links TRBV10-2 to TRBJ2-7; TRBD1 matches 7 bases. V lost 2 bases to trimming and J lost 0 bases; unmatched junction nucleotides: 4. The CDR3 consists of 15 residues. In germline, CDR1 is WSHSY, CDR2 SAAADI. The chain's CDR3 is CASSEVTGYSYEQYF. CDR3 bases: TGCGCCAGCAGTGAGGTGACAGGGTACTCCTACGAGCAGTACTTC.